The present entry profiles one T cell receptor beta chain with its context. These data come from a study of blood T cell repertoires in COVID-19. CDR1 MDHEN and CDR2 SYDVKM come from the germline V gene. V was cut by 3 bases and J by 6 bases, with 18 bases left in between. This CDR3 comprises 16 residues. Participant ages covered roughly 18 to 90 years across about 22 US areas. Clinical history reported by participants formed the basis on which cohorts were assigned. Data came from immunoSEQ multiplex PCR; TCRdb stores just in-frame clones and leaves some out. The table has under 300,000 clones, 75% to 90% seen once.

The sequence was obtained from a woman aged 35 to 49 who had been exposed to COVID-19. The V and J genes are TRBV28 and TRBJ1-5; D possibly corresponds to TRBD1 (5 bases). Sequencing used PBMCs or T cells enriched from blood (not recorded which). The CDR3 DNA sequence: TGTGCCAGCAGTTTCCTACAGAAATGGGGGGTTCAGCCCCAGCATTTT. It translates to CASSFLQKWGVQPQHF.